Sequencing of this T cell receptor (beta chain) was carried out in a study of T cell changes during pregnancy in multiple sclerosis. CDR3 size: 15 residues. Losses at the gene ends were 3 bases for V and 4 bases for J; bases not matched to a gene: 7. Germline values: CDR1 SGHRS, CDR2 YFSETQ. The assay was immunoSEQ multiplex PCR, and TCRdb's table has in-frame clones only and misses some. In the table there are roughly 52,000 clones, around 90% of which are singletons. The specimen comprised CD4+ T cells from peripheral blood mononuclear cells, sampled in the first trimester of pregnancy. The V and J genes are TRBV5-1 and TRBJ1-1, with 9 bases fitting TRBD1. The receptor's source is a female donor with multiple sclerosis, enrolled in a pregnancy study. The CDR3 here is CASSYPQGAGTEAFF. CDR3 sequence (DNA): TGCGCCAGCAGCTACCCACAGGGGGCAGGCACTGAAGCTTTCTTT.